Listed below are T cell receptor beta chains from one sample, sequenced in a study of T cells after posttransplantation cyclophosphamide. Generated by immunoSEQ multiplex PCR, the TCRdb table keeps only in-frame clones and is missing some. This table has about 5,000 clones, under 90% appearing once. This sample comprised CD4+ T cells sorted from blood, obtained around 370 days after allogeneic stem cell transplant with posttransplant cyclophosphamide. These receptors came from a male patient in his fifties who received an allogeneic stem cell transplant from a related donor and was CMV-positive. Some T cells may be provided by the graft donor. Both conserved end residues are part of each CDR3. D genes are given only for firm matches. Clone size appears in some rows only: once, few, many, or a class for an expanded clone.

TRBJ2-7,.,once,TRBV14,15,TGTGCCAGCAGCCGCAACTTAGGAGTGTCCTACGAGCAGTACTTC,CASSRNLGVSYEQYF
TRBJ1-6,.,.,TRBV6-5,14,TGTGCCAGCAGGACAAGCTCCTATAATTCACCCCTCCACTTT,CASRTSSYNSPLHF
TRBJ2-5,.,.,TRBV7-2,15,TGTGCCAGCAGCTTCCAGGGAAGGGTTCGGGAGACCCAGTACTTC,CASSFQGRVRETQYF
TRBJ2-5,TRBD1,once,TRBV5-4,17,TGTGCCAGCAGCCCTTCGCCCGGGACAGGGGTTCGGGAGACCCAGTACTTC,CASSPSPGTGVRETQYF
TRBJ2-3,TRBD1,.,TRBV9,15,TGTGCCAGCAGCGTCGGGGACAGATCCACAGATACGCAGTATTTT,CASSVGDRSTDTQYF
TRBJ2-7,.,.,TRBV6-5,11,TGTGCCAGCAGTGACACCTACGAGCAGTACTTC,CASSDTYEQYF
TRBJ2-6,TRBD1,.,TRBV7-9,16,TGTGCCAGCAGCTCCAGGGGGTCGGCCGGGGCCAACGTCCTGACTTTC,CASSSRGSAGANVLTF
TRBJ1-4,.,.,TRBV13,17,TGTGCCAGCAGCACATCACCTAACAGGGTAACTAATGAAAAACTGTTTTTT,CASSTSPNRVTNEKLFF
TRBJ1-5,.,.,TRBV7-9,15,TGTGCCAGCAGCTTATCGGGTACAAGCAATCAGCCCCAGCATTTT,CASSLSGTSNQPQHF
TRBJ2-2,TRBD1,.,TRBV4-2,16,TGTGCCAGCAGGCCCGGGACAGGCCGGTTCGCCGGGGAGCTGTTTTTT,CASRPGTGRFAGELFF
TRBJ2-7,TRBD2,.,TRBV5-1,17,TGCGCCAGCAGCTTGGACCTTAGCGGGAGTGTAATCCACGAGCAGTACTTC,CASSLDLSGSVIHEQYF
TRBJ2-7,.,.,TRBV5-6,14,TGTGCCAGCAGCTTGTCAGACAGGCTATACGAGCAGTACTTC,CASSLSDRLYEQYF
TRBJ2-3,.,few,TRBV9,16,TGTGCCAGCAGCGGGGGGGGCAGCTTGGGCACAGATACGCAGTATTTT,CASSGGGSLGTDTQYF
TRBJ1-6,.,once,TRBV9,14,TGTGCCAGCAGCGGTGGACAGCCCAATTCACCCCTCCACTTT,CASSGGQPNSPLHF
TRBJ1-4,.,.,TRBV18,15,TGTGCCAGCTCAGTCGGACAGACAACTAATGAAAAACTGTTTTTT,CASSVGQTTNEKLFF
TRBJ1-5,TRBD1,.,TRBV30,13,TGTGCCTGGACAGGGGGAGGAGAACAGCCCCAGCATTTT,CAWTGGGEQPQHF
TRBJ1-1,TRBD1,.,TRBV5-4,13,TGTGCCAGCAGCCCCGGACAGGGGATTGAAGCTTTCTTT,CASSPGQGIEAFF
TRBJ2-1,.,.,TRBV2,15,TGTGCCAGCAGGGTGACAGGTTTCTACGACAATGAGCAGTTCTTC,CASRVTGFYDNEQFF
TRBJ1-3,.,.,TRBV25-1,15,TGTGCCGGACACAGGGTACTCTTAGACGGAAACACCATATATTTT,CAGHRVLLDGNTIYF
TRBJ1-3,.,.,TRBV27,15,TGTGCCAGCAGTTTACGGGGTTCCTCCGGAAACACCATATATTTT,CASSLRGSSGNTIYF
TRBJ2-3,.,.,TRBV29-1,13,TGCAGCGTTGAATCCGAGAGCACAGATACGCAGTATTTT,CSVESESTDTQYF
TRBJ1-5,.,.,TRBV9,14,TGTGCCAGCAGCTCCGGGGGGGGGCTGCAGCCCCAGCATTTT,CASSSGGGLQPQHF
TRBJ2-1,TRBD2,.,TRBV19,13,TGTGCCAGTAAACTAGCGGATAACAATGAGCAGTTCTTC,CASKLADNNEQFF
TRBJ2-5,TRBD2,few,TRBV14,17,TGTGCCAGCAGCCACCAGCGAAAAAGACTAGCCCAAGAGACCCAGTACTTC,CASSHQRKRLAQETQYF
TRBJ1-6,.,.,TRBV7-2,14,TGTGCCAGCAGCTTAGTTTTCAGGGATTCCCCCCTCCACTTT,CASSLVFRDSPLHF
TRBJ2-2,.,.,TRBV6-4,14,TGTGCCAGCAGTGACTCTGCAGTGGCCGGGGAGCTGTTTTTT,CASSDSAVAGELFF
TRBJ2-5,.,.,TRBV27,17,TGTGCCAGCAGTTCCTTAGCCCCCTTCACGGGGGAAGAGACCCAGTACTTC,CASSSLAPFTGEETQYF
TRBJ2-5,.,.,TRBV19,17,TGTGCCAGTAGTATAGAGCCCCGGGACACGACGGGAGAGACCCAGTACTTC,CASSIEPRDTTGETQYF